This T cell receptor (beta chain) is drawn from a study of metastatic and nonmetastatic thyroid tumors. Study-wide background: Repertoires from malignant and benign thyroid patients were compared across blood and tumor or nodule tissue. Study results and limitations: Across blood and tumor, TCR beta diversity in malignant thyroid tumors was reportedly significantly higher than in benign nodules.

Thyroid surgery was performed in patients who had received no treatment beforehand. V lost 6 bases to trimming and J lost 2 bases, with 9 bases between them. CDR3 length equals 14 residues. Germline loops: CDR1 SGHDT, CDR2 YYEEEE. Original processing notes: The study's classifier, a distant-metastasis tool for papillary thyroid cancer, was built using CDR3 differences across clinicopathological groups. TCRdb reassembled clones from the PCR reads with MiXCR. The V and J calls come from TCRdb's annotation, not from the publication. The sample gives 15,000 or so clones, roughly 4% of which show up once; less than 25% is in the top ten. This clone has at least ten counts. What it binds is unknown.

Sequencing was carried out using tumor tissue. The chain uses TRBV5-6 and TRBJ2-6; D is ambiguous. The sequence derives from a female donor with papillary thyroid cancer or a benign thyroid nodule (not recorded which). Some clones in this sample may be carry-over from other donors' samples. The CDR3 nucleotides read TGTGCCAGCACCAAAGTAGCTGGGGCCAACGTCCTGACTTTC. Translation: CASTKVAGANVLTF.